This TCR beta chain originates from a study of T-cell memory formation after mild COVID-19. With respect to this clonotype: What it recognizes is unknown.

Study-wide points: Of the contracting clones, CD4+ ones lay mainly in CM and EM, and CD8+ ones in EMRA.

TCRdb reanalysed the 5' RACE reads using MiXCR and keeps one entry per CDR3 protein. The sample yields under 300,000 distinct CDR3 sequences, 15% to 20% seen once. The CDR3 totals 17 residues. With 3 bases removed from V and 11 bases from J, the gap between germline ends came to 25 bases. Germline V CDR1 and CDR2: SGHVS, FNYEAQ. The clonotype was recovered from a man aged 18 to 29 who had mild COVID-19 (a few samples of this study predate the infection). Cell type and time point are not known. The sequencing sample was made of PBMCs or a T cell subset sorted from them (not recorded which). The V gene is TRBV7-6, the J gene TRBJ2-2; D unresolved. The CDR3 loop reads CASSFFGPYSPEVELFF. The CDR3 nucleotides read TGTGCCAGCAGCTTTTTCGGCCCCTATTCTCCGGAAGTTGAGCTGTTTTTT. The full variable domain, rest sourced from reference TRBV7-6 and TRBJ2-2, is GAGVSQSPRYKVTKRGQDVALRCDPISGHVSLYWYRQALGQGPEFLTYFNYEAQQDKSGLPNDRFSAERPEGSISTLTIQRTEQRDSAMYRCASSFFGPYSPEVELFFGEGSRLTVL.